The sequence of this T cell receptor (beta chain) was determined in a study of blood T cell repertoires in COVID-19. As for the study in general: Specimens from acute and convalescent COVID-19 originated in the United States, Italy and Spain. T cells, B-cell-depleted T cells, or PBMCs supplied cDNA or gDNA.

The CDR3 runs to 14 residues. The germline CDR1 and CDR2 sequences are SGHVS and FQNEAQ. The V segment lost 3 bases and the J segment 3 bases; nucleotides outside the gene matches: 3. As handled by the study authors: Nucleated cell number was recorded as an estimate derived from reference gene primer amplification. Data came from immunoSEQ multiplex PCR; TCRdb stores just in-frame clones and leaves some out. That table is the source of V, J and clone size, and D and trimming were worked out from the DNA. The sample comprises about 140,000 clones, 80% of which are singletons, and approximately 3.4% rests with the top ten.

The clonotype was recovered from an older man who had recovered from COVID-19. Material for sequencing was peripheral blood. This sequence joins TRBV7-8 and TRBJ2-7; 9 bases are a match to TRBD2. The CDR3 region has the DNA TGTGCCAGCAGCTTGACTAGCGGCGTCTACGAGCAGTACTTC. Translation: CASSLTSGVYEQYF.